At least ten counts were recorded for the clone carrying this T cell receptor beta chain. As yet, its antigen is unknown. The CDR3 is 14 residues long. Germline lookup yields CDR1 PRHDT and CDR2 FYEKMQ (reference sequence). V lost 8 bases, J lost 0 bases, and 13 bases lay in between. These data are taken from a study of CD8+CD57+ T cells in acquired aplastic anemia. Turning to the study itself: Each DNA sample taken from sorted CD4+ and CD8+ cells came to about 3.2 ug on average.

Genomic DNA templated the TCR beta VDJ and CDR3 profiling. TCRdb re-called the reads with MiXCR, one entry per CDR3 protein. Of around 400,000 distinct CDR3 sequences listed, 65% to 80% are singletons. Findings and limits, study-wide: Patients had twenty-nine CD8+ CDR3 sequences in common with controls (the shared set).

V and J are TRBV13 and TRBJ1-1; the D gene is possibly TRBD1 (5 bases). This TCR came from a human donor in good health, serving as a control. The specimen sequenced was sorted CD4+, CD8+, or CD8+CD57+ T cells (not recorded which) from PBMCs. The CDR3 coding sequence is TGTGCCAGCGGGCGAAGGGGAATGAACACTGAAGCTTTCTTT. Translation: CASGRRGMNTEAFF.